These 26 T cell receptor beta chains were sequenced from one sample in a study of a mutant IDH1 vaccine in newly diagnosed glioma. TCRdb's table, derived via immunoSEQ multiplex PCR, lists solely in-frame clones and lacks some. The data hold tens of thousands of clones, with approximately 83% observed a single time. As for time point: baseline, week 1 (first vaccination visit). Treatment: pre-vaccination baseline after standard-of-care therapy. Here the sequenced sample was PBMCs, taken from a glioma patient treated with radiotherapy, temozolomide or both. The source of these receptors is a man younger than 40 with glioma.

The chain carries TRBV5-6 and TRBJ2-4; 8 nucleotides agree with TRBD1. V shed 4 bases, J shed 6 bases, and the junction held 9 bases outside the gene matches. This CDR3 is built from 15 residues. Germline lookup yields CDR1 SGHDT and CDR2 YYEEEE. The CDR3 protein is CASSPSQGVGNIQYF. CDR3 bases: TGTGCCAGCAGCCCCTCACAGGGGGTGGGAAACATTCAGTACTTC. Combining the CDR3 with reference TRBV5-6 and TRBJ2-4 gives the whole variable domain DAGVTQSPTHLIKTRGQQVTLRCSPKSGHDTVSWYQQALGQGPQFIFQYYEEEERQRGNFPDRFSGHQFPNYSSELNVNALLLGDSALYLCASSPSQGVGNIQYFGAGTRLSVL.

The table lists this clone with a few counts. This sequence joins TRBV7-8 and TRBJ1-5; no clear D gene. Looked up from germline, CDR1 is SGHVS and CDR2 is FQNEAQ. Deletions cut 1 base from V and 5 bases from J, with 3 bases between. The CDR3 runs 12 residues. Written as DNA, the CDR3 is TGTGCCAGCAGCTTAGATTATCAGCCCCAGCATTTT. Protein product: CASSLDYQPQHF.

CDR3 DNA: TGTGCCAGCAGCTCAAAACAGGGGGCCTATGGCTACACCTTC. It encodes CASSSKQGAYGYTF. V and J are TRBV5-5 and TRBJ1-2; TRBD1 agrees at 9 bases. CDR1 is SGHKS, CDR2 YYEKEE, per germline (reference sequence). There are 14 residues in the CDR3. J gave up 4 bases and V 3 bases, and 4 bases lay outside the gene matches.

V usage is TRBV5-1 and J usage is TRBJ2-1, with 9 positions matching TRBD2. This CDR3 has 14 amino acids. Germline-derived CDR1 and CDR2 are SGHRS and YFSETQ. V was pared by 5 bases and J by 4 bases, with 4 bases of the junction left unmatched. The CDR3 here is CASRSGGSYNEQFF. The CDR3 nucleotides read TGCGCCAGCAGGAGCGGGGGGTCGTACAATGAGCAGTTCTTC.

This rearrangement joins TRBV7-6 to TRBJ2-3; a weak D match, TRBD2 (5 bases). The germline V and J ends were trimmed by 5 bases and 2 bases, with 17 bases remaining between them. The CDR3 loop spans 16 amino acids. Germline V gene sequence: CDR1 SGHVS, CDR2 FNYEAQ. CDR3 bases: TGTGCCAGCAGCCCTCACCCCGGGGTACTCACAGATACGCAGTATTTT. Translation gives CASSPHPGVLTDTQYF.

The chain uses TRBV2 and TRBJ2-7; D uncertain. Germline V gene lookup returns CDR1 SNHLY and CDR2 FYNNEI. The CDR3 is made up of 15 amino acids. V was clipped by 7 bases and J by 2 bases, with 18 bases between them. The CDR3 is CASIDGAAGPYEQYF. The CDR3 region has the DNA TGTGCCAGCATCGATGGAGCCGCCGGTCCCTACGAGCAGTACTTC.

V is TRBV6-6 and J is TRBJ1-2, with a possible D match to TRBD1 (5 bases). The CDR3 contains 13 residues. The germline V gene encodes CDR1 MNHNY and CDR2 SVGAGI (reference sequence). The germline V and J ends were trimmed by 7 bases and 2 bases, with 11 bases remaining between them. The CDR3 loop is CASNGTPNYGYTF. The CDR3 DNA follows: TGTGCCAGCAATGGGACGCCCAACTATGGCTACACCTTC.

Here the CDR3 reads CASSDGRMGNTGELFF. The CDR3 DNA reads TGTGCCAGCAGTGACGGACGGATGGGAAACACCGGGGAGCTGTTTTTT. The rearrangement links TRBV2 to TRBJ2-2; no clear D. V was cut by 3 bases and J by 2 bases, with 13 bases left in between. The CDR3 spans 16 residues. The V gene's germline CDR1 is SNHLY and CDR2 FYNNEI.

The chain has TRBV7-9 and TRBJ2-5; TRBD1 aligns across 7 bases. The J call may not be correct, given that the DNA end is closer to TRBJ2-7. This CDR3 is 15 amino acids long. The germline gives CDR1 SEHNR, CDR2 FQNEAQ (reference sequence). The CDR3 region is CASSLGRQGKVEQYF. Here the CDR3 DNA reads TGTGCCAGCAGCTTAGGCAGACAGGGAAAGGTCGAGCAGTACTTC.

The chain employs TRBV4-1 and TRBJ2-1; tentatively, D is TRBD1 (5 bases). The CDR3 sequence is 14 residues long. Germline V gene lookup returns CDR1 MGHRA and CDR2 YSYEKL. V lost 4 bases to trimming and J lost 7 bases, with 14 bases between them. The CDR3 protein is CASSPFEGANEQFF. CDR3 DNA sequence: TGCGCCAGCAGCCCCTTTGAAGGGGCGAATGAGCAGTTCTTC.

CDR3 amino acids: CASRRSGGANEQFF. The CDR3 DNA follows: TGTGCCAGCAGGCGTAGCGGGGGGGCCAATGAGCAGTTCTTC. V usage is TRBV27 and J usage is TRBJ2-1, with TRBD2 matching 11 bases. J lost 6 bases, V lost 6 bases, and 4 bases had no gene match. CDR1 MNHEY and CDR2 SMNVEV come from the germline V gene (reference sequence). This CDR3 is 14 amino acids long.

The table lists this clone with a count of one. V and J are TRBV7-9 and TRBJ1-1; TRBD1 matches 9 bases. Germline CDR1 reads SEHNR; CDR2 reads FQNEAQ (reference sequence). Trimming took 5 bases from V and 1 from J; bases not matched to a gene: 5. This CDR3 is built from 15 residues. DNA for the CDR3: TGTGCCAGCAGCCGCAGACAGGGGGGGAACACTGAAGCTTTCTTT. Its protein is CASSRRQGGNTEAFF. Filled out from reference TRBV7-9 and TRBJ1-1, the complete variable domain reads DTGVSQNPRHKITKRGQNVTFRCDPISEHNRLYWYRQTLGQGPEFLTYFQNEAQLEKSRLLSDRFSAERPKGSFSTLEIQRTEQGDSAMYLCASSRRQGGNTEAFFGQGTRLTVV.

This chain connects TRBV6-6 to TRBJ1-2; a possible D gene is TRBD1 (5 bases). The ends were cut back, 5 bases at V and 0 bases at J, with 13 bases in the middle. This CDR3 contains 15 residues. Germline V CDR1 and CDR2: MNHNY, SVGAGI (reference sequence). The CDR3 DNA is TGTGCCAGCAGTGATACAGGAAAAGCTAACTATGGCTACACCTTC. Translated, it gives CASSDTGKANYGYTF.

This clone has a handful of counts. The rearrangement uses TRBV9 and TRBJ1-5; D possibly corresponds to TRBD1 (6 bases). The CDR3 is made up of 15 amino acids. The V end was cut by 0 bases, the J end by 5 bases, with 12 bases between. From germline, CDR1 is SGDLS and CDR2 YYNGEE. For the CDR3, the DNA is TGTGCCAGCAGCGTAGGCTCAGGGGTGGATCAGCCCCAGCATTTT. Protein product: CASSVGSGVDQPQHF.

V is TRBV10-2 and J is TRBJ1-4, with D tentatively TRBD1 (6 bases). Trimming shortened V by 6 bases and J by 0 bases, and 14 bases separated the two germline ends. Germline V gene data show CDR1 as WSHSY and CDR2 as SAAADI. The CDR3 contains 16 residues. This CDR3 is CASSDRFSATNEKLFF. CDR3 DNA: TGCGCCAGCAGCGACAGGTTTTCCGCAACTAATGAAAAACTGTTTTTT.

CDR3 sequence: CASSISMGTDTQYF. The CDR3, as DNA: TGTGCCAGTAGTATTTCGATGGGCACAGATACGCAGTATTTT. The chain joins TRBV19 to TRBJ2-3; D is ambiguous. This CDR3 contains 14 residues. Trimming pared 3 bases from V and 1 base from J, leaving 8 bases between. CDR1 is LNHDA and CDR2 is SQIVND in the germline V gene (reference sequence).

V is TRBV9 and J is TRBJ2-2, with 9 nucleotides matching TRBD1. Germline-derived CDR1 and CDR2 are SGDLS and YYNGEE. The CDR3 extends over 15 amino acids. V shed 1 base and J 7 bases; nucleotides not matched to a gene: 5. The CDR3 sequence: CASSVTGGRDGELFF. The CDR3 bases are TGTGCCAGCAGCGTAACAGGGGGCAGGGACGGGGAGCTGTTTTTT.

The chain links TRBV6-5 to TRBJ1-5, with TRBD1 identical over 8 bases. The CDR3 is 14 residues long. The trim removed 6 bases at V and 5 bases at J, leaving 6 bases unmatched. Germline V gives CDR1 MNHEY, CDR2 SVGAGI. The CDR3 region has the DNA TGTGCCAGCAGGTCCGACAGGGGATATCAGCCCCAGCATTTT. Translating gives CASRSDRGYQPQHF.

The chain recombines TRBV6-5 with TRBJ2-2, with unresolved D. The ends were cut back, 0 bases at V and 3 bases at J, with 11 bases in the middle. Germline-derived CDR1 and CDR2 are MNHEY and SVGAGI. The CDR3 is 16 amino acids. CDR3 coding DNA: TGTGCCAGCAGTTACTCAGGGATAGGAGACACCGGGGAGCTGTTTTTT. It codes for CASSYSGIGDTGELFF.

The chain couples TRBV25-1 to TRBJ1-4; no definite D call. Trimming shortened V by 5 bases and J by 0 bases, and 10 bases separated the two germline ends. Germline CDR1 MGHDK, CDR2 SYGVNS. The CDR3 totals 15 residues. The CDR3 DNA sequence: TGTGCCAGCAGTACGACTGAAACAACTAATGAAAAACTGTTTTTT. This codes for CASSTTETTNEKLFF. Drawing the rest from reference TRBV25-1 and TRBJ1-4, the complete variable domain is EADIYQTPRYLVIGTGKKITLECSQTMGHDKMYWYQQDPGMELHLIHYSYGVNSTEKGDLSSESTVSRIRTEHFPLTLESARPSHTSQYLCASSTTETTNEKLFFGSGTQLSVL.

The gene calls are TRBV6-1 and TRBJ2-7, with a tentative D call TRBD1 (6 bases). Trimming shortened V by 5 bases and J by 6 bases, and 14 bases separated the two germline ends. CDR3 length: 13 residues. Germline V gene lookup returns CDR1 MNHNS and CDR2 SASEGT. For the CDR3, the DNA is TGTGCCAGCAGTCTTTCGACAGGACGCGAGCAGTACTTC. It is translated as CASSLSTGREQYF.

The chain recombines TRBV10-2 with TRBJ2-7; possibly TRBD1 for D (6 bases). With 7 bases removed from V and 0 bases from J, the gap between germline ends came to 13 bases. Looked up from germline, CDR1 is WSHSY and CDR2 is SAAADI. CDR3 length equals 14 residues. CDR3 DNA: TGCGCCAGCATAAGACAGGAGAGCTCCTACGAGCAGTACTTC. It specifies CASIRQESSYEQYF.

The genes are TRBV6-1 and TRBJ2-7, with 7 positions matching TRBD1. V gave up 7 bases and J gave up 6 bases; unmatched junction bases: 6. CDR1 and CDR2 (germline): MNHNS, SASEGT. The length of the CDR3 is 12 residues. The CDR3 DNA sequence: TGTGCCAGCACCTTGACAGGGTCCGAGCAGTACTTC. Translated, it gives CASTLTGSEQYF.

The table lists this clone with a count of one. The V gene is TRBV4-1, the J gene TRBJ2-3; D is possibly TRBD1 or TRBD2 (5 bases each). Germline values: CDR1 MGHRA, CDR2 YSYEKL. The CDR3 is made up of 15 amino acids. V lost 6 bases and J 5 bases, leaving 18 bases between the germline ends. The CDR3 is CASSPTGTKRDTQYF. The CDR3 DNA reads TGCGCCAGCAGTCCAACCGGGACCAAACGAGATACGCAGTATTTT.

This clone has just one count. The DNA of the CDR3 is TGTGCCAGCACTCCGAGGGGGGTTTCCTACAATGAGCAGTTCTTC. It specifies CASTPRGVSYNEQFF. V and J are TRBV9 and TRBJ2-1; D is perhaps TRBD1 or TRBD2 (6 bases each). The V gene's germline CDR1 is SGDLS and CDR2 YYNGEE. CDR3 size: 15 residues. Deletions cut 6 bases from V and 1 base from J, with 14 bases between.

V is TRBV5-1 and J is TRBJ2-3, with 8 nucleotides matching TRBD1. The germline gives CDR1 SGHRS, CDR2 YFSETQ. Losses at the gene ends were 3 bases for V and 4 bases for J; bases not matched to a gene: 4. The CDR3 spans 14 residues. The DNA for the CDR3 is TGCGCCAGCAGCTCCGGACAGGGCGCAGATACGCAGTATTTT. Translating it yields CASSSGQGADTQYF.